Listed below are T cell receptor beta chains from one sample, sequenced in a study of shared clonotypes between healthy human individuals. Profiling relied on immunoSEQ multiplex PCR, and the TCRdb table lists in-frame clones only, not all of them. This table holds some 1.5 million clones, about 96% found once. Material for sequencing was naive CD4+ T cells sorted from blood. The receptor source for this set is a man aged 25 to 40 in good health. Each CDR3 is given with its conserved first and last residue. The D gene is left open where the match is weak. Not all rows give a size; the values are once, few, many and, for expanded clones, a class.

size,J,D,V,DNA,CDR3
.,TRBJ2-5,.,TRBV13,TGTGCCAGCAGCTTAGGCTATAGGGGGACCCACCAAGAGACCCAGTACTTC,CASSLGYRGTHQETQYF
.,TRBJ1-1,.,TRBV28,TGTGCCAGCGAACCCTCCCAATTATTGCTCCTGCCGAACACTGAAGCTTTCTTT,CASEPSQLLLLPNTEAFF
.,TRBJ2-7,.,TRBV5-1,TGCGCCAGCAGTTTAGACTCTGCCTACGAGCAGTACTTC,CASSLDSAYEQYF
.,TRBJ2-3,.,TRBV27,TGTGCCAGCAGTGGATGGACTGTAGATACGCAGTATTTT,CASSGWTVDTQYF
.,TRBJ2-1,TRBD2,TRBV18,TGTGCCAGCTCACCCTTTGGACTAGCCTCCTACAATGAGCAGTTCTTC,CASSPFGLASYNEQFF
.,TRBJ2-7,TRBD1,TRBV5-1,TGCGCCAGCAGACCACAGGGGACCTACGAGCAGTACTTC,CASRPQGTYEQYF
.,TRBJ2-2,TRBD2,TRBV2,TGTGCCAGCAGGACTAGCGGTGCGGGGGAGCTGTTTTTT,CASRTSGAGELFF
.,TRBJ1-1,.,TRBV5-1,TGCGCCAGCAGCTTAGGGTTTATGAACACTGAAGCTTTCTTT,CASSLGFMNTEAFF
.,TRBJ2-2,.,TRBV7-6,TGTGCCAGCAGCCATCCCGACGGGGAGCTGTTTTTT,CASSHPDGELFF
.,TRBJ2-7,TRBD1,TRBV6-6,TGTGCCAGCAGTTTCACGACAGGGGGCTACGAGCAGTACTTC,CASSFTTGGYEQYF
.,TRBJ1-5,TRBD1,TRBV19,TGTGCCAGTAGTGTCGGACAGGGAGGTAATCAGCCCCAGCATTTT,CASSVGQGGNQPQHF
.,TRBJ2-3,TRBD1,TRBV18,TGTGCCAGCTCACGACAGGGAACCTACACAGATACGCAGTATTTT,CASSRQGTYTDTQYF
.,TRBJ2-5,.,TRBV30,TGTGCCTGGAGTGTATCGAGCGGCAGACAGACCCAGTACTTC,CAWSVSSGRQTQYF
.,TRBJ2-5,TRBD2,TRBV29-1,TGCAGCGTTGCGCTAGCGGGAGTGGGAGAGACCCAGTACTTC,CSVALAGVGETQYF
.,TRBJ1-3,.,TRBV27,TGTGCCAGCAGTTCCAGGGGTTGGGGTCCTGGAAACACCATATATTTT,CASSSRGWGPGNTIYF
.,TRBJ1-4,.,TRBV7-9,TGTGCCAGCAGCTCCGGGACAAGAAGCAATGAAAAACTGTTTTTT,CASSSGTRSNEKLFF
.,TRBJ1-4,TRBD1,TRBV5-1,TGCGCCAGCAGCTTGGGAGGGACAGGGGAGGAAAAACTGTTTTTT,CASSLGGTGEEKLFF
once,TRBJ1-5,.,TRBV21-1,TGTGCCAGCAAGAGGGGCAGAAGAGGCAATCAGCCCCAGCATTTT,CASKRGRRGNQPQHF
.,TRBJ2-2,.,TRBV11-2,TGTGCCAGCAGCATCTTCCAGGGTATCCCCGGGGAGCTGTTTTTT,CASSIFQGIPGELFF
.,TRBJ2-7,TRBD2,TRBV28,TGTGCCGCGGGTACTAGCGGGAGGGCCTACGAGCAGTACTTC,CAAGTSGRAYEQYF
.,TRBJ2-7,.,TRBV10-1,TGCGCCAGCAGTGATCTCGGCGAGCAGTACTTC,CASSDLGEQYF
.,TRBJ2-3,TRBD2,TRBV4-1,TGCGCCAGCAGGGGGATCGGGGGGGGTCCAGATACGCAGTATTTT,CASRGIGGGPDTQYF
.,TRBJ1-5,.,TRBV7-2,TGTGCCAGCAGCTTAATGGAGGGAAATCAGCCCCAGCATTTT,CASSLMEGNQPQHF
.,TRBJ2-1,.,TRBV28,TGTGCCAGCAGTAGGTCGATGCTAAGGGTTCTGTATGAGCAGTTCTTC,CASSRSMLRVLYEQFF
.,TRBJ2-3,.,TRBV29-1,TGCAGCGTTGCGAGCGGTGCAGATACGCAGTATTTT,CSVASGADTQYF
.,TRBJ2-7,TRBD2,TRBV18,TGTGCCAGCTCCCCGCCGCGGGGCGGGAGGGTATCCTACGAGCAGTACTTC,CASSPPRGGRVSYEQYF
.,TRBJ2-3,TRBD2,TRBV18,TGTGCCAGCTCACCCATAGCGGGAGTGGAAGATACGCAGTATTTT,CASSPIAGVEDTQYF
.,TRBJ2-7,TRBD2,TRBV11-2,TGTGCCAGCAGCTTATTGGCAGGCGCACTAGCGGGTACCAACGAGCAGTACTTC,CASSLLAGALAGTNEQYF
.,TRBJ2-4,TRBD1,TRBV19,TGTGCCAGTAGTACTGACACATGGACAGGACAGTACTTC,CASSTDTWTGQYF
.,TRBJ2-3,.,TRBV7-6,TGTGCCAGCAGCTTAAGCAGGGGCCCACACGATACGCAGTATTTT,CASSLSRGPHDTQYF
.,TRBJ2-1,TRBD2,TRBV9,TGTGCCGGACGAAACGGTGGGCTAGCGGGAACCGACTCCTACAATGAGCAGTTCTTC,CAGRNGGLAGTDSYNEQFF
.,TRBJ2-7,TRBD2,TRBV11-2,TGTGCCAGCAGTCAACTAGCGGCCTACGAGCAGTACTTC,CASSQLAAYEQYF
.,TRBJ2-7,.,TRBV20-1,TGCAGTGCTAGAGAAACGGGAAACGAGTACTTC,CSARETGNEYF
.,TRBJ2-1,.,TRBV6-5,TGTGCCAGCAGTTACTCGGCTATGAATGAGCAGTTCTTC,CASSYSAMNEQFF
.,TRBJ1-1,.,TRBV5-1,TGCGCCAGCAGCCCGGGGGGGCAGAACACTGAAGCTTTCTTT,CASSPGGQNTEAFF
.,TRBJ2-7,TRBD1,TRBV6-5,TGTGCCAGCAGTGCGCCGGGACAGGGAGATCCCGAGCAGTACTTC,CASSAPGQGDPEQYF
.,TRBJ1-2,TRBD1,TRBV27,TGTGCCAGCAGTCCCCACCAGACAGGGACGACTAACTATGGCTACACCTTC,CASSPHQTGTTNYGYTF
.,TRBJ2-5,TRBD1,TRBV9,TGTGCCAGCAGCGTAGCCGGAGCTTACGGGACAGGACAAGAGACCCAGTACTTC,CASSVAGAYGTGQETQYF
.,TRBJ2-3,.,TRBV5-1,TGCGCCAGCAGCTTAACCCCGCGCGGGTTTGGCACAGATACGCAGTATTTT,CASSLTPRGFGTDTQYF
.,TRBJ2-2,.,TRBV4-1,TGCGCCAGCAGCCAAGCGGGCCGAGACAGCGGGGAGCTGTTTTTT,CASSQAGRDSGELFF
.,TRBJ1-3,.,TRBV4-1,TGCGCCAGCAGCCAAGTCCCGGGGATCCTTTCGGGAAACACCATATATTTT,CASSQVPGILSGNTIYF
.,TRBJ2-7,TRBD2,TRBV5-4,TGTGCCAGCAGCTTGGCCGGGGGGATATACGAGCAGTACTTC,CASSLAGGIYEQYF
.,TRBJ1-5,.,TRBV19,TGTGCCAGTGACAGGCCCCGCAATCAGCCCCAGCATTTT,CASDRPRNQPQHF
.,TRBJ2-5,TRBD1,TRBV7-7,TGTGCCAGCAGCACGGGGACAGGGGATGAGACCCAGTACTTC,CASSTGTGDETQYF
.,TRBJ2-5,.,TRBV30,TGTGCCTGGAGTGTACAGTCGGGTTGGCAAGAGACCCAGTACTTC,CAWSVQSGWQETQYF
few,TRBJ1-2,.,TRBV11-2,TGTGCCAGCAGCTTAGATGACAGAACTTATGGCTACACCTTC,CASSLDDRTYGYTF
.,TRBJ1-5,.,TRBV5-6,TGTGCCAGCAGTAGAGGTGGACAGCCCCAGCATTTT,CASSRGGQPQHF
.,TRBJ1-2,TRBD1,TRBV5-6,TGTGCCAGCATCCAGGCGGGCGACAGGGGGCCAGTTGGCTACACCTTC,CASIQAGDRGPVGYTF
.,TRBJ1-4,.,TRBV2,TGTGCCAGCAGTGCGACAGCAACTAATGAAAAACTGTTTTTT,CASSATATNEKLFF
.,TRBJ2-1,TRBD2,TRBV4-3,TGCGCCAGCAGCCGAAAAGGCAGACCGGGACTAGCGGGAGGCCCCAATGAGCAGTTCTTC,CASSRKGRPGLAGGPNEQFF
.,TRBJ1-5,.,TRBV6-6,TGTGCCAGCAGTTACGAGGGGGGGAATCAGCCCCAGCATTTT,CASSYEGGNQPQHF
.,TRBJ2-7,.,TRBV18,TGTGCCAGCTCACCACTAGTCGGGTCCTACGAGCAGTACTTC,CASSPLVGSYEQYF
once,TRBJ2-3,.,TRBV5-1,TGCGCCAGCAGCTTGGGGGGAGTCCTAATGAGCACAGATACGCAGTATTTT,CASSLGGVLMSTDTQYF
.,TRBJ2-4,.,TRBV6-1,TGTGCCGGGGGACCGGGACTCCTAGCCAAAAACATTCAGTACTTC,CAGGPGLLAKNIQYF
.,TRBJ2-7,.,TRBV7-9,TGTGCCAGCAGCACGTTCAGGGGTTCTTACGAGCAGTACTTC,CASSTFRGSYEQYF
.,TRBJ2-1,TRBD2,TRBV10-3,TGTGCCATCAAAAGGACTAGCACGTCGTACAATGAGCAGTTCTTC,CAIKRTSTSYNEQFF
.,TRBJ2-1,.,TRBV11-2,TGTGCCAGCAGCTTATTATTCCGCGCCGGCCTCTACAATGAGCAGTTCTTC,CASSLLFRAGLYNEQFF
many,TRBJ1-2,TRBD1,TRBV28,TGTGCCAGCAGGCTAGAAGGGACAGTGAACTATGGCTACACCTTC,CASRLEGTVNYGYTF